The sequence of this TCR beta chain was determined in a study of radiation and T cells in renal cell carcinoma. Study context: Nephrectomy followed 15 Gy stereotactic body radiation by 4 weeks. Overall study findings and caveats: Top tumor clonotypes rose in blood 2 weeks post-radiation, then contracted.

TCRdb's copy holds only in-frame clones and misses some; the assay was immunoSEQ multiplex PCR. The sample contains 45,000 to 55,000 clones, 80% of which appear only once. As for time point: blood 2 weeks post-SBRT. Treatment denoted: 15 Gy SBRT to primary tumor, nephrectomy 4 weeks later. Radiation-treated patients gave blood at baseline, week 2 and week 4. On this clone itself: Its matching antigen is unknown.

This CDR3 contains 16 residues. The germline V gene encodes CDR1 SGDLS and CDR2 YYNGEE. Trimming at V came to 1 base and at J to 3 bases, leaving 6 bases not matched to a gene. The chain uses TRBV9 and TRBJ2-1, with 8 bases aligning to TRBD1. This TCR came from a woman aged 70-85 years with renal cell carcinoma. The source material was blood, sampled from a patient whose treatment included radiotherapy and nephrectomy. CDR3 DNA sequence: TGTGCCAGCAGCGTAACGACAGGGGCGGGCTACAATGAGCAGTTCTTC. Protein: CASSVTTGAGYNEQFF.